Below, 16 T cell receptor beta chains from the same sample are listed, as sequenced in a study of beta chain features in type 1 diabetes. Study-wide results and caveats: Among patients with Type 1 diabetes, TCRB CDR3s were moderately but significantly shorter in every one of the four CD4+ subsets.

The investigators reverse transcribed all of the isolated RNA, so they sequenced expressed TCRB transcripts. TCRdb keeps only in-frame clones here, not all; method: immunoSEQ multiplex PCR. The sample contains around 650,000 clones, around 12% of which appear only once. These receptors have no identified antigens. Sequencing was carried out using naive CD4+ T cells from blood. The source of these receptors is a man under 40 with type 1 diabetes.

The chain couples TRBV5-1 to TRBJ1-2; 7 bases agree with TRBD1. Germline assignment: CDR1 SGHRS and CDR2 YFSETQ. The CDR3 spans 14 residues. After removal of 3 bases from V and 3 bases from J, the junction contained 5 bases not matched to a gene. The CDR3: CASSYGQAYYGYTF. In DNA form, the CDR3 reads TGCGCCAGCAGCTACGGACAGGCCTACTATGGCTACACCTTC. Together with reference TRBV5-1 and TRBJ1-2, the CDR3 gives the full variable domain: KAGVTQTPRYLIKTRGQQVTLSCSPISGHRSVSWYQQTPGQGLQFLFEYFSETQRNKGNFPGRFSGRQFSNSRSEMNVSTLELGDSALYLCASSYGQAYYGYTFGSGTRLTVV.

The chain combines TRBV5-1 with TRBJ2-4, with 8 bases matching TRBD1. The germline gives CDR1 SGHRS, CDR2 YFSETQ. This CDR3 has 17 amino acids. Germline trimming cut 1 base from V and 4 bases from J; bases unmatched to any gene: 10. The CDR3 region has the DNA TGCGCCAGCAGCTTGTTCCCGAACGGACAGGGAAAAAACATTCAGTACTTC. The encoded protein is CASSLFPNGQGKNIQYF. The whole variable domain, filled in from reference TRBV5-1 and TRBJ2-4, reads KAGVTQTPRYLIKTRGQQVTLSCSPISGHRSVSWYQQTPGQGLQFLFEYFSETQRNKGNFPGRFSGRQFSNSRSEMNVSTLELGDSALYLCASSLFPNGQGKNIQYFGAGTRLSVL.

This clone was picked up a small number of times. This sequence joins TRBV28 and TRBJ2-4; D possibly corresponds to TRBD1 (7 bases). The CDR3 is 16 amino acids. V dropped 6 bases and J dropped 0 bases, with 15 bases sitting between them. Germline V lookup: CDR1 MDHEN, CDR2 SYDVKM. The DNA of the CDR3 is TGTGCCAGCAGAACACCCCAGGGGGGAGCCAAAAACATTCAGTACTTC. Translated, it gives CASRTPQGGAKNIQYF. Combining the CDR3 with reference TRBV28 and TRBJ2-4 gives the whole variable domain DVKVTQSSRYLVKRTGEKVFLECVQDMDHENMFWYRQDPGLGLRLIYFSYDVKMKEKGDIPEGYSVSREKKERFSLILESASTNQTSMYLCASRTPQGGAKNIQYFGAGTRLSVL.

This chain uses TRBV5-1 with TRBJ1-2; D gene ambiguous. The CDR3 spans 13 residues. Germline CDR1 is SGHRS and CDR2 is YFSETQ. With 0 bases removed from V and 8 bases from J, the gap between germline ends came to 11 bases. The CDR3, as DNA: TGCGCCAGCAGCTTGGCCGCGGAGGACGGCTACACCTTC. Translation: CASSLAAEDGYTF.

The J gene is TRBJ1-4, the V gene TRBV14; 8 bases match TRBD1. Germline CDR1 is SGHDN and CDR2 is FVKESK. This CDR3 spans 15 amino acids. Trimming at V came to 6 bases and at J to 8 bases, leaving 11 bases not matched to a gene. This CDR3 is CASSLPTGAREKLFF. The CDR3 DNA reads as TGTGCCAGCAGTCTCCCGACAGGGGCGCGGGAAAAACTGTTTTTT.

The chain recombines TRBV6-5 with TRBJ2-1, with TRBD2 matching 11 bases. Germline trimming cut 2 bases from V and 5 bases from J; bases unmatched to any gene: 2. In germline, CDR1 is MNHEY, CDR2 SVGAGI. The CDR3 is 15 amino acids. The chain's CDR3 is CASSYRLAGHNEQFF. In nucleotides, the CDR3 is TGTGCCAGCAGTTACCGACTAGCGGGACACAATGAGCAGTTCTTC.

This rearrangement joins TRBV9 to TRBJ1-2; 7 bases align to TRBD1. This CDR3 has 14 amino acids. The junction had 11 bases not matched to a gene; V was cut back by 4 bases and J by 8 bases. Germline V gives CDR1 SGDLS, CDR2 YYNGEE. The CDR3 here is CASSTSQGLGGYTF. The CDR3 DNA follows: TGTGCCAGCAGCACCTCACAGGGGCTCGGCGGCTACACCTTC.

This clone turned up a few times. This rearrangement joins TRBV5-1 to TRBJ2-6; D is unclear. The CDR3 length is 16 residues. Germline V gene data show CDR1 as SGHRS and CDR2 as YFSETQ. Trimming left V 5 bases short and J 0 bases short, with 12 bases between. The CDR3 region is CASSPPSGSGANVLTF. The CDR3 DNA reads TGCGCCAGCAGTCCCCCCTCGGGCTCTGGGGCCAACGTCCTGACTTTC.

This clone showed up just a few times. V is TRBV18 and J is TRBJ2-5, with D hard to call. Germline V gene data show CDR1 as KGHSH and CDR2 as LQKENI. This CDR3 is built from 14 residues. Trimming stripped 5 bases from V and 4 bases from J, with 14 bases between. The CDR3 DNA sequence: TGTGCCAGCTCATCCCGGGCCACGGGAGAGACCCAGTACTTC. Its translation is CASSSRATGETQYF.

The rearrangement joins TRBV30 to TRBJ2-3; 10 bases are shared with TRBD1. The CDR3 runs to 15 residues. Per the germline V gene, CDR1 is GTSNPN and CDR2 is SVGIG (reference sequence). The junction had 4 bases not matched to a gene; V was cut back by 0 bases and J by 4 bases. CDR3 loop: CAWSVLGQGADTQYF. DNA of the CDR3: TGTGCCTGGAGTGTACTCGGACAGGGGGCAGATACGCAGTATTTT.

This clone was seen a few times. The chain carries TRBV11-3 and TRBJ2-1; D is undetermined. The CDR3 sequence is 14 residues long. Germline lookup yields CDR1 SGHNT and CDR2 YENEEA. Trimming took 1 base from V and 6 from J, leaving 10 bases between them. DNA of the CDR3: TGTGCCAGCAGCTTAGGAAACGACCCCAATGAGCAGTTCTTC. Translation gives CASSLGNDPNEQFF.

V is TRBV6-6 and J is TRBJ2-3; 9 bases are shared with TRBD2. CDR1 is MNHNY and CDR2 is SVGAGI in the germline V gene (reference sequence). Trimming removed 8 bases from V and 2 bases from J; junction bases left unmatched: 8. The CDR3 covers 15 residues. DNA for the CDR3: TGTGCCAGCCACGTAGCGGGGGTTATCACAGATACGCAGTATTTT. This gives the protein CASHVAGVITDTQYF.

This clone was recorded once. The V gene is TRBV27, the J gene TRBJ1-4; the D gene is possibly TRBD1 (5 bases). CDR3 length: 14 residues. The germline V and J ends were trimmed by 7 bases and 4 bases, with 13 bases remaining between them. Germline CDR1 is MNHEY and CDR2 is SMNVEV (reference sequence). For the CDR3, the DNA is TGTGCCAGCAAAATCAGGGTGGATAATGAAAAACTGTTTTTT. Translation gives CASKIRVDNEKLFF.

This chain uses TRBV5-1 with TRBJ2-2; possible D gene TRBD2, 5 bases. There are 18 residues in the CDR3. Per the germline V gene, CDR1 is SGHRS and CDR2 is YFSETQ. V shed 4 bases and J shed 5 bases, with 24 bases lying between them. The CDR3 loop is CASSPRELSSRLTGELFF. The DNA for the CDR3 is TGCGCCAGCAGCCCCCGGGAATTGAGCAGCAGACTTACCGGGGAGCTGTTTTTT.

A few counts support this clone. The rearrangement uses TRBV5-1 and TRBJ2-5; 13 positions match TRBD2. Germline lookup yields CDR1 SGHRS and CDR2 YFSETQ. J lost 4 bases, V lost 2 bases, and 8 bases had no gene match. This CDR3 is 17 amino acids long. The CDR3 here is CASSFPGTSGVGETQYF. CDR3 sequence (DNA): TGCGCCAGCAGCTTTCCCGGGACTAGCGGGGTTGGAGAGACCCAGTACTTC.

This clone was counted only a few times. The gene calls are TRBV14 and TRBJ1-1, with TRBD1 matching over 8 bases. This CDR3 contains 16 residues. V lost 1 base and J lost 3; bases outside the gene matches: 7. In germline, CDR1 is SGHDN, CDR2 FVKESK. DNA for the CDR3: TGTGCCAGCAGCCAAGTTCCAGGGGGCGGTTACACTGAAGCTTTCTTT. Protein: CASSQVPGGGYTEAFF.